A single sample gave rise to the 17 T cell receptor beta chains below, sequenced in a study of blood T cell repertoires in COVID-19. Produced via immunoSEQ multiplex PCR; TCRdb's table is partial and in-frame only. The repertoire holds approximately 74,000 clones, with approximately 89% as singletons. The sample consisted of peripheral blood. These receptor sequences come from an older woman with active COVID-19.

The rearrangement links TRBV5-6 to TRBJ2-5; no clear D gene. V was trimmed by 0 bases and J by 5 bases, leaving 11 bases between them. This CDR3 is built from 14 residues. The germline CDR1 and CDR2 sequences are SGHDT and YYEEEE. The CDR3 DNA is TGTGCCAGCAGCTTGGCCGGGTTGCGGGAGACCCAGTACTTC. Its translation: CASSLAGLRETQYF.

The rearrangement joins TRBV6-1 to TRBJ2-3, with D possibly being TRBD2 (6 bases). This CDR3 contains 22 residues. Germline lookup yields CDR1 MNHNS and CDR2 SASEGT. V dropped 0 bases and J dropped 5 bases, with 33 bases sitting between them. CDR3 residues: CASSEALRDGGHRAGSGDTQYF. For the CDR3, the DNA is TGTGCCAGCAGTGAAGCGCTTCGGGACGGGGGTCACCGGGCAGGCTCAGGAGATACGCAGTATTTT.

The CDR3 loop reads CASSRKTPLNTEAFF. CDR3 nucleotides: TGTGCCAGTAGTCGTAAGACACCTCTGAACACTGAAGCTTTCTTT. This chain connects TRBV19 to TRBJ1-1; D gene uncertain. CDR1 is LNHDA and CDR2 is SQIVND in the germline V gene (reference sequence). The CDR3 covers 15 residues. The V end was cut by 5 bases, the J end by 0 bases, with 13 bases between.

The chain has TRBV9 and TRBJ2-3; D gene ambiguous. The ends were cut back, 5 bases at V and 1 base at J, with 11 bases in the middle. Per the germline V gene, CDR1 is SGDLS and CDR2 is YYNGEE. The CDR3 runs 14 residues. The CDR3 region has the DNA TGTGCCAGCAGTGGTAGCACGGGCACAGATACGCAGTATTTT. Residues: CASSGSTGTDTQYF.

V usage is TRBV28 and J usage is TRBJ2-1; 10 bases are a match to TRBD2. CDR3 length: 16 amino acids. V was clipped by 6 bases and J by 5 bases; unmatched bases: 10. Germline V gene data show CDR1 as MDHEN and CDR2 as SYDVKM. The CDR3 loop reads CASSPISGRFDNEQFF. CDR3 in DNA: TGTGCCAGCAGCCCCATTAGCGGGAGGTTCGACAATGAGCAGTTCTTC.

The J gene is TRBJ1-1, the V gene TRBV7-8; no clear D gene. The germline CDR1 and CDR2 sequences are SGHVS and FQNEAQ. The CDR3 contains 17 residues. V lost 5 bases and J 6 bases, leaving 25 bases between the germline ends. CDR3 DNA: TGTGCCAGCAGCCCCCGCGGAGGAGTGAGTGTTTTGTCTGAAGCTTTCTTT. Amino acid sequence: CASSPRGGVSVLSEAFF.

The chain links TRBV24-1 to TRBJ1-5, with 7 bases fitting TRBD1. Germline V gene data show CDR1 as KGHDR and CDR2 as SFDVKD. This CDR3 spans 16 amino acids. Losses at the gene ends were 4 bases for V and 1 base for J; bases not matched to a gene: 6. The CDR3 region is CATSDPRQGSNQPQHF. The CDR3 DNA follows: TGTGCCACCAGTGACCCTAGACAGGGAAGCAATCAGCCCCAGCATTTT.

This clone occurred once. This chain joins TRBV9 and TRBJ1-5; D gene unclear. V dropped 3 bases and J dropped 1 base, with 8 bases sitting between them. There are 14 residues in the CDR3. Germline CDR1 SGDLS, CDR2 YYNGEE. CDR3 sequence (DNA): TGTGCCAGCAGCGGAACGGGGAGCAATCAGCCCCAGCATTTT. It specifies CASSGTGSNQPQHF. The full variable domain, completed using reference TRBV9 and TRBJ1-5, is DSGVTQTPKHLITATGQRVTLRCSPRSGDLSVYWYQQSLDQGLQFLIQYYNGEERAKGNILERFSAQQFPDLHSELNLSSLELGDSALYFCASSGTGSNQPQHFGDGTRLSIL.

This rearrangement joins TRBV11-2 to TRBJ2-2; D might be TRBD1 (6 bases). V was trimmed by 1 base and J by 0 bases, leaving 9 bases between them. Germline loops: CDR1 SGHAT, CDR2 FQNNGV. This CDR3 region has 16 residues. The CDR3: CASSLVTGANTGELFF. The CDR3 DNA reads TGTGCCAGCAGCTTAGTGACAGGAGCGAACACCGGGGAGCTGTTTTTT.

This chain connects TRBV7-2 to TRBJ1-1, with 8 nucleotides matching TRBD1. The CDR3 has 13 amino acids. Trimming took 7 bases from V and 0 from J; bases not matched to a gene: 1. Germline values: CDR1 SGHTA, CDR2 FQGNSA. The chain's CDR3 is CASMGQVNTEAFF. The CDR3 nucleotides read TGTGCCAGCATGGGACAGGTGAACACTGAAGCTTTCTTT.

Regarding this clone: Other DNA sequences in the same sample also yield this CDR3. The V and J genes are TRBV7-2 and TRBJ2-5; TRBD2 might be the D (5 bases). The length of the CDR3 is 14 residues. Germline assignment: CDR1 SGHTA and CDR2 FQGNSA. V was cut by 0 bases and J by 5 bases, with 10 bases left in between. The CDR3 sequence: CASSLAGVGETQYF. For the CDR3, the DNA is TGTGCCAGCAGCTTAGCGGGAGTCGGGGAGACCCAGTACTTC.

The V call is TRBV25-1, the J call TRBJ2-4; D is perhaps TRBD1 (5 bases). In germline, CDR1 is MGHDK, CDR2 SYGVNS. The ends were cut back, 5 bases at V and 6 bases at J, with 8 bases in the middle. The CDR3 length is 12 residues. Here the CDR3 DNA reads TGTGCCAGCAGTAGTCAGGGAAACATTCAGTACTTC. It translates to CASSSQGNIQYF.

V and J are TRBV3-1 (or the pseudogene TRBV3-2) and TRBJ2-5; 10 bases fit TRBD2. Germline assignment: CDR1 LGHDT and CDR2 YNNKEL (reference sequence). The J segment lost 2 bases and the V segment lost 0 bases, leaving 6 bases of the junction unmatched. The CDR3 has 17 amino acids. CDR3 nucleotide sequence: TGTGCCAGCAGCCAAGATAGGCCTAGCGGGAGACAAGAGACCCAGTACTTC. As protein: CASSQDRPSGRQETQYF.

The V and J genes are TRBV7-2 and TRBJ2-7; the match to TRBD1 covers 9 bases. The CDR3 is 14 amino acids. Germline CDR1 and CDR2: SGHTA and FQGNSA. The J segment lost 2 bases and the V segment lost 5 bases, leaving 4 bases of the junction unmatched. CDR3 bases: TGTGCCAGCAGCCTCCGACAGGGGGCCTACGAGCAGTACTTC. Encoded protein: CASSLRQGAYEQYF.

The gene calls are TRBV28 and TRBJ2-7; 7 bases map to TRBD2. Trimming at V came to 3 bases and at J to 5 bases, leaving 4 bases not matched to a gene. The CDR3 spans 13 residues. CDR1 and CDR2 from the germline V gene are MDHEN and SYDVKM. CDR3 residues: CASSFGGNHEQYF. DNA for the CDR3: TGTGCCAGCAGTTTCGGGGGGAATCACGAGCAGTACTTC.

The chain carries TRBV6-2 or TRBV6-3 and TRBJ2-3; 8 nucleotides align to TRBD2. CDR3 size: 19 residues. With V trimmed by 0 bases and J by 5 bases, 16 bases remained unmatched. Per germline, CDR1 MNHEY and CDR2 SVGEGT. The CDR3 sequence: CASSYSGRLAREGKDTQYF. The CDR3 DNA is TGTGCCAGCAGTTACTCTGGCCGACTAGCGAGAGAGGGGAAAGATACGCAGTATTTT.

This chain connects TRBV4-2 to TRBJ2-3; D perhaps matches TRBD2 (5 bases). Germline assignment: CDR1 LGHNA and CDR2 YNFKEQ. The CDR3 extends over 14 amino acids. The germline V and J ends were trimmed by 0 bases and 5 bases, with 9 bases remaining between them. CDR3 protein: CASSQDGGGDTQYF. In DNA, the CDR3 is TGTGCCAGCAGCCAAGATGGAGGAGGAGATACGCAGTATTTT.